These T cell receptor beta chains were read from a single sample in a study of shared clonotypes between healthy human individuals. TCRdb's table, derived via immunoSEQ multiplex PCR, lists solely in-frame clones and lacks some. The sample records 650,000 to 700,000 clones, about 90% being singletons. Sequenced sample: memory CD8+ T cells from PBMCs. The receptor source for this set is a man younger than 30 in good health. Some clones in this sample may be carry-over from other donors' samples. Each CDR3 is given with its conserved first and last residue. Each record gives: CDR3 length, V gene, clone size, J gene, D gene, CDR3 DNA, CDR3 protein. A D gene is named only where the DNA matches it firmly. A clone size is listed for some rows: how often the clone was seen (once, few, many), or a class if it is expanded.

len: 12; v_gene: TRBV27; abundance: few; j_gene: TRBJ2-7; d_gene: .; CDR3nt: TGTGCCAGCAGGGACAGCCCCTACGAGCAGTACTTC; CDR3aa: CASRDSPYEQYF
len: 14; v_gene: TRBV5-6; abundance: few; j_gene: TRBJ1-1; d_gene: .; CDR3nt: TGTGCCAGCAGCTTGGGAGTCATGAACACTGAAGCTTTCTTT; CDR3aa: CASSLGVMNTEAFF
len: 16; v_gene: TRBV4-1; abundance: .; j_gene: TRBJ1-2; d_gene: .; CDR3nt: TGCGCCAGCAGCCAAGGATACAGGCGAGCTAACTATGGCTACACCTTC; CDR3aa: CASSQGYRRANYGYTF
len: 15; v_gene: TRBV27; abundance: once; j_gene: TRBJ2-1; d_gene: TRBD1; CDR3nt: TGTGCCAGCAGTTTGGGGACAGGGGCCTTAAATGAGCAGTTCTTC; CDR3aa: CASSLGTGALNEQFF
len: 15; v_gene: TRBV18; abundance: .; j_gene: TRBJ2-5; d_gene: TRBD1; CDR3nt: TGTGCCAGCTCACCCACAGGGGGCGAGGGAGAGACCCAGTACTTC; CDR3aa: CASSPTGGEGETQYF
len: 16; v_gene: TRBV11-2; abundance: .; j_gene: TRBJ2-7; d_gene: .; CDR3nt: TGTGCCAGCTCCCTTTCGGCGGGCTCCCTGGCCTACGAGCAGTACTTC; CDR3aa: CASSLSAGSLAYEQYF
len: 15; v_gene: TRBV7-9; abundance: few; j_gene: TRBJ2-1; d_gene: .; CDR3nt: TGTGCCAGCAGCCCCGACGAGAGCTCCTACAATGAGCAGTTCTTC; CDR3aa: CASSPDESSYNEQFF
len: 14; v_gene: TRBV27; abundance: .; j_gene: TRBJ2-1; d_gene: .; CDR3nt: TGTGCCAGCAGTTTAGCTCGGACAAACAATGAGCAGTTCTTC; CDR3aa: CASSLARTNNEQFF
len: 14; v_gene: TRBV2; abundance: .; j_gene: TRBJ2-3; d_gene: .; CDR3nt: TGTGCCAGCAGTGCAGGGGGGCTCACAGATACGCAGTATTTT; CDR3aa: CASSAGGLTDTQYF
len: 17; v_gene: TRBV4-3; abundance: once; j_gene: TRBJ2-7; d_gene: .; CDR3nt: TGCGCCAGCAGCCAAGAGGGCCCGACAAGGGGCCCCTACGAGCAGTACTTC; CDR3aa: CASSQEGPTRGPYEQYF
len: 16; v_gene: TRBV7-9; abundance: .; j_gene: TRBJ2-2; d_gene: .; CDR3nt: TGTGCCAGCAGCTTAACCCTATCCGTCGGCACCGGGGAGCTGTTTTTT; CDR3aa: CASSLTLSVGTGELFF
len: 14; v_gene: TRBV9; abundance: once; j_gene: TRBJ2-5; d_gene: .; CDR3nt: TGTGCCAGCAGCGGGGCGGAGAGACAAGAGACCCAGTACTTC; CDR3aa: CASSGAERQETQYF
len: 10; v_gene: TRBV11-2; abundance: .; j_gene: TRBJ2-1; d_gene: TRBD2; CDR3nt: TGTGCCAGCAGCGCGGGAGGGCGGTTCTTC; CDR3aa: CASSAGGRFF
len: 15; v_gene: TRBV5-6; abundance: .; j_gene: TRBJ2-5; d_gene: TRBD1; CDR3nt: TGTGCCAGCAGCTACAGGACAGGGGCTCAAGAGACCCAGTACTTC; CDR3aa: CASSYRTGAQETQYF
len: 12; v_gene: TRBV29-1; abundance: .; j_gene: TRBJ2-2; d_gene: .; CDR3nt: TGCAGCGTTGTAACCGGGTCCGGGGAGCTGTTTTTT; CDR3aa: CSVVTGSGELFF
len: 15; v_gene: TRBV7-9; abundance: .; j_gene: TRBJ2-7; d_gene: TRBD2; CDR3nt: TGTGCCAGCAGCTCTGGACTAGCGGATTCCTACGAGCAGTACTTC; CDR3aa: CASSSGLADSYEQYF
len: 13; v_gene: TRBV6-5; abundance: once; j_gene: TRBJ1-6; d_gene: .; CDR3nt: TGTGCCAGCAGTTACTCGCAGGGCGCACCCCTCCACTTT; CDR3aa: CASSYSQGAPLHF
len: 15; v_gene: TRBV14; abundance: .; j_gene: TRBJ2-7; d_gene: .; CDR3nt: TGTGCCAGCAGCCAAGCTCGTAGAGGGCCCTACGAGCAGTACTTC; CDR3aa: CASSQARRGPYEQYF
len: 15; v_gene: TRBV11-2; abundance: once; j_gene: TRBJ2-7; d_gene: .; CDR3nt: TGTGCCAGCAGTTTAGGAGCCATTTCCTACGACGAGCAGTACTTC; CDR3aa: CASSLGAISYDEQYF
len: 17; v_gene: TRBV7-9; abundance: .; j_gene: TRBJ2-5; d_gene: TRBD2; CDR3nt: TGTGCCAGCAGCTCCCCAGGGGCGACTAGCGGGAAAGAGACCCAGTACTTC; CDR3aa: CASSSPGATSGKETQYF
len: 17; v_gene: TRBV4-1; abundance: .; j_gene: TRBJ1-1; d_gene: TRBD1; CDR3nt: TGCGCCAGCAGCCAAGATCGGGGGGACAGGCGAAACACTGAAGCTTTCTTT; CDR3aa: CASSQDRGDRRNTEAFF
len: 17; v_gene: TRBV5-6; abundance: .; j_gene: TRBJ2-5; d_gene: .; CDR3nt: TGTGCCAGCAGCTTGCAAGCGGAGCACTGGGACCAAGAGACCCAGTACTTC; CDR3aa: CASSLQAEHWDQETQYF
len: 13; v_gene: TRBV5-5; abundance: .; j_gene: TRBJ2-7; d_gene: .; CDR3nt: TGTGCCAGCAGCGGTGGGACAACCTACGAGCAGTACTTC; CDR3aa: CASSGGTTYEQYF
len: 15; v_gene: TRBV27; abundance: .; j_gene: TRBJ1-3; d_gene: TRBD1; CDR3nt: TGTGCCAGCAGTTCCCACAGGGGTCCTGGAAACACCATATATTTT; CDR3aa: CASSSHRGPGNTIYF
len: 19; v_gene: TRBV19; abundance: .; j_gene: TRBJ1-1; d_gene: TRBD1; CDR3nt: TGTGCCAGTAGTATAAGCGGGGGAAGGACAGGTCCTATGAACACTGAAGCTTTCTTT; CDR3aa: CASSISGGRTGPMNTEAFF
len: 14; v_gene: TRBV19; abundance: .; j_gene: TRBJ1-1; d_gene: .; CDR3nt: TGTGCCAGTAGTATAGGGGGAAGAGGGAATGAAGCTTTCTTT; CDR3aa: CASSIGGRGNEAFF
len: 13; v_gene: TRBV7-8; abundance: .; j_gene: TRBJ2-7; d_gene: .; CDR3nt: TGTGCCAGCAGCCCGCGCTTTACCTACGAGCAGTACTTC; CDR3aa: CASSPRFTYEQYF
len: 14; v_gene: TRBV11-2; abundance: .; j_gene: TRBJ2-7; d_gene: TRBD1; CDR3nt: TGTGCCAGCAGCTTCGGGACAGGGGGCCACGAGCAGTACTTC; CDR3aa: CASSFGTGGHEQYF
len: 15; v_gene: TRBV7-8; abundance: .; j_gene: TRBJ2-7; d_gene: .; CDR3nt: TGTGCCAGCAGCTCCCGGGCGGGGTCCACCTACGAGCAGTACTTC; CDR3aa: CASSSRAGSTYEQYF
len: 14; v_gene: TRBV28; abundance: .; j_gene: TRBJ2-7; d_gene: .; CDR3nt: TGTGCCAGCAGTTTGGGGTCGGGGGGCGACGAGCAGTACTTC; CDR3aa: CASSLGSGGDEQYF
len: 18; v_gene: TRBV27; abundance: .; j_gene: TRBJ2-3; d_gene: TRBD2; CDR3nt: TGTGCCAGCAGTTTAAGTGTTTCGGGGACTAGCGGCACAGATACGCAGTATTTT; CDR3aa: CASSLSVSGTSGTDTQYF
len: 14; v_gene: TRBV6-1; abundance: .; j_gene: TRBJ2-5; d_gene: .; CDR3nt: TGTGCCAGCAGGGCAGGGTACACAATAGAGACCCAGTACTTC; CDR3aa: CASRAGYTIETQYF
len: 13; v_gene: TRBV27; abundance: .; j_gene: TRBJ2-7; d_gene: .; CDR3nt: TGTGCCAGCAGTTTCTCCCCCTCCTACGAGCAGTACTTC; CDR3aa: CASSFSPSYEQYF
len: 14; v_gene: TRBV9; abundance: .; j_gene: TRBJ2-7; d_gene: .; CDR3nt: TGTGCCAGCAGCGTAGCTCCGGGATACTACGAGCAGTACTTC; CDR3aa: CASSVAPGYYEQYF
len: 15; v_gene: TRBV7-2; abundance: .; j_gene: TRBJ1-1; d_gene: .; CDR3nt: TGTGCCAGCAGCCCGGGTTCCAGGTCCGGCACTGAAGCTTTCTTT; CDR3aa: CASSPGSRSGTEAFF
len: 15; v_gene: TRBV27; abundance: .; j_gene: TRBJ2-3; d_gene: TRBD2; CDR3nt: TGTGCCAGCAGCCAAACTAGCGGGAGCACAGATACGCAGTATTTT; CDR3aa: CASSQTSGSTDTQYF
len: 14; v_gene: TRBV19; abundance: .; j_gene: TRBJ2-5; d_gene: .; CDR3nt: TGTGCCAGTAGTATAGAGCTATACCAAGAGACCCAGTACTTC; CDR3aa: CASSIELYQETQYF
len: 14; v_gene: TRBV7-9; abundance: .; j_gene: TRBJ2-1; d_gene: .; CDR3nt: TGTGCCAACGACAGGCTGGGGCTTGCCAATGAGCAGTTCTTC; CDR3aa: CANDRLGLANEQFF
len: 20; v_gene: TRBV10-3; abundance: .; j_gene: TRBJ1-5; d_gene: .; CDR3nt: TGTGCCATCAGTGAGTCCACGGTTATCACCGGGACCGACCGAGGTCAGCCCCAGCATTTT; CDR3aa: CAISESTVITGTDRGQPQHF
len: 14; v_gene: TRBV7-9; abundance: .; j_gene: TRBJ2-7; d_gene: .; CDR3nt: TGTGCCAGCAGCTTTCAGGGGGGTGGGTACGAGCAGTACTTC; CDR3aa: CASSFQGGGYEQYF
len: 11; v_gene: TRBV10-3; abundance: once; j_gene: TRBJ2-7; d_gene: .; CDR3nt: TGTGCCATCAGTGTATTCGGCGAGCAGTACTTC; CDR3aa: CAISVFGEQYF
len: 14; v_gene: TRBV11-2; abundance: .; j_gene: TRBJ2-2; d_gene: .; CDR3nt: TGTGCCAGCAGCTTCTGGGTTACCAACGGGGAGCTGTTTTTT; CDR3aa: CASSFWVTNGELFF
len: 14; v_gene: TRBV5-1; abundance: .; j_gene: TRBJ2-7; d_gene: .; CDR3nt: TGCGCCAGCAGCTTGCCAGGACGGAACTACGAGCAGTACTTC; CDR3aa: CASSLPGRNYEQYF
len: 14; v_gene: TRBV7-9; abundance: .; j_gene: TRBJ2-5; d_gene: .; CDR3nt: TGTGCCAGCAGCTTGGGGGGACTCCAAGAGACCCAGTACTTC; CDR3aa: CASSLGGLQETQYF
len: 16; v_gene: TRBV4-2; abundance: once; j_gene: TRBJ1-1; d_gene: .; CDR3nt: TGTGCCAGCAGCCAAGATGGGGAAGGGAGGAACACTGAAGCTTTCTTT; CDR3aa: CASSQDGEGRNTEAFF
len: 16; v_gene: TRBV4-1; abundance: .; j_gene: TRBJ2-1; d_gene: TRBD2; CDR3nt: TGCGCCAGCAGCGGACCTAGCGGGAGCTCCTACAATGAGCAGTTCTTC; CDR3aa: CASSGPSGSSYNEQFF
len: 14; v_gene: TRBV7-9; abundance: .; j_gene: TRBJ2-1; d_gene: TRBD2; CDR3nt: TGTGCCAGCAGCTCGGGACTAGTTATCGATGAGCAGTTCTTC; CDR3aa: CASSSGLVIDEQFF
len: 15; v_gene: TRBV9; abundance: many; j_gene: TRBJ1-5; d_gene: TRBD1; CDR3nt: TGTGCCAGCAGCGTAACAGGGGGCGCCGATCAGCCCCAGCATTTT; CDR3aa: CASSVTGGADQPQHF
len: 20; v_gene: TRBV11-2; abundance: .; j_gene: TRBJ2-1; d_gene: TRBD2; CDR3nt: TGTGCCAGCAGCTTAGATTACCGGACTAGCGGGAGGAGCTCCTACAATGAGCAGTTCTTC; CDR3aa: CASSLDYRTSGRSSYNEQFF
len: 15; v_gene: TRBV7-7; abundance: once; j_gene: TRBJ2-2; d_gene: TRBD1; CDR3nt: TGTGCCAGCAGCTTCGGACAGGGTAACACCGGGGAGCTGTTTTTT; CDR3aa: CASSFGQGNTGELFF
len: 13; v_gene: TRBV29-1; abundance: once; j_gene: TRBJ2-6; d_gene: .; CDR3nt: TGCAGCGTTGGGGGGGCTGGGGCCAACGTCCTGACTTTC; CDR3aa: CSVGGAGANVLTF
len: 13; v_gene: TRBV6-4; abundance: once; j_gene: TRBJ1-1; d_gene: .; CDR3nt: TGTGCCAGCAGGGACAGTATGAACACTGAAGCTTTCTTT; CDR3aa: CASRDSMNTEAFF
len: 18; v_gene: TRBV28; abundance: .; j_gene: TRBJ1-2; d_gene: TRBD1; CDR3nt: TGTGCCAGCAGTGCAAAGACAGGGGGCGAACGAAAGTACTATGGCTACACCTTC; CDR3aa: CASSAKTGGERKYYGYTF
len: 16; v_gene: TRBV6-1; abundance: .; j_gene: TRBJ2-7; d_gene: TRBD1; CDR3nt: TGTGCCAGCAGTGAATACTTGGACAGGGGACCCTACGAGCAGTACTTC; CDR3aa: CASSEYLDRGPYEQYF